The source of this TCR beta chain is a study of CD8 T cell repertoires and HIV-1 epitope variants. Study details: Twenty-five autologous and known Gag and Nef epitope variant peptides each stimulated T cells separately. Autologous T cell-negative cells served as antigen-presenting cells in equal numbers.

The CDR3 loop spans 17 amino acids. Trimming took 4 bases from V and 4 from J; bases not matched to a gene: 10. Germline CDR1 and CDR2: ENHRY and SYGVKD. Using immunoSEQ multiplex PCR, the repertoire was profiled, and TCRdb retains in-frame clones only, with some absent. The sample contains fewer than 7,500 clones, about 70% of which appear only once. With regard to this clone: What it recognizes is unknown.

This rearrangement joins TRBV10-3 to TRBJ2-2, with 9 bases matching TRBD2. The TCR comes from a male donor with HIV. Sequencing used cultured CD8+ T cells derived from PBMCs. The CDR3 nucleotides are TGTGCCATCAGTGGGGCCGTAGCGGGGGCCACCACCGGGGAGCTGTTTTTT. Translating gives CAISGAVAGATTGELFF.